A selection of T cell receptor beta chains follows, all from one sample in a study of T-cell reconstitution after alpha-beta-depleted transplantation in children. From the PCR reads, TCRdb called clonotypes with MiXCR, one entry per CDR3 protein. Of about 980,000 distinct CDR3 sequences in the sample, about 31% are singletons; the top ten hold over 25%. Here the sequenced sample was PBMCs, mostly from graft donor cells, taken 360 days after TCRalphabeta/CD19-depleted stem cell transplant. The receptors were gathered from a boy less than two years old who had a stem cell transplant for SCID, so the T cells may come from the graft donor. Each CDR3 is given with its conserved first and last residue. The order of the fields is V gene, J gene, D gene, clone size, CDR3 DNA, CDR3 protein. A D gene is named only where the DNA matches it firmly. Not every row has a clone size; where given, it reads once, few, many or a size class.

V: TRBV5-1; J: TRBJ2-2; D: -; size: few; DNA: TGCGCCAGCAGCTCGGCACCGAACACCGGGGAGCTGTTTTTT; CDR3: CASSSAPNTGELFF
V: TRBV20-1; J: TRBJ2-3; D: TRBD2; size: -; DNA: TGCAGTGCATACGGACTAGCGGGGACCCCTAGCACAGATACGCAGTATTTT; CDR3: CSAYGLAGTPSTDTQYF
V: TRBV5-1; J: TRBJ1-2; D: -; size: few; DNA: TGCGCCAGCAGCCGCGGCGGGGAGAATGGCTACACCTTC; CDR3: CASSRGGENGYTF
V: TRBV5-1; J: TRBJ2-3; D: -; size: few; DNA: TGCGCCAGCAGCTTTAAGTGGGGAGATACGCAGTATTTT; CDR3: CASSFKWGDTQYF
V: TRBV5-4; J: TRBJ2-1; D: TRBD2; size: -; DNA: TGTGCCAGCAGCTTGGAGGGATTAGCGGGGGCCACACGGGGATACAATGAGCAGTTCTTC; CDR3: CASSLEGLAGATRGYNEQFF
V: TRBV5-1; J: TRBJ2-3; D: TRBD2; size: -; DNA: TGCGCCAGCAGCTTGCGGCTAGCGGCCACAGATACGCAGTATTTT; CDR3: CASSLRLAATDTQYF
V: TRBV12-3/TRBV12-4; J: TRBJ2-3; D: TRBD2; size: -; DNA: TGTGCCAGCAGCCCGACTAGCGGGGTGGCAGATACGCAGTATTTT; CDR3: CASSPTSGVADTQYF
V: TRBV12-3/TRBV12-4; J: TRBJ1-4; D: TRBD1; size: -; DNA: TGTGCCAGCAGCACCGGGACAGGAGGTGAAAAACTGTTTTTT; CDR3: CASSTGTGGEKLFF
V: TRBV20-1; J: TRBJ2-1; D: -; size: -; DNA: TGCAGTGCTAGAGAATGGGAGAAGCAGTTCTTC; CDR3: CSAREWEKQFF
V: TRBV4-3; J: TRBJ1-1; D: -; size: few; DNA: TGCGCCAGCAGCCAAGGTGACACCTCGAACACTGAAGCTTTCTTT; CDR3: CASSQGDTSNTEAFF
V: TRBV20-1; J: TRBJ2-7; D: TRBD1; size: few; DNA: TGCAGTGCCAGCAGGGACAGACTTGCTGACGGGCAGTACTTC; CDR3: CSASRDRLADGQYF
V: TRBV29-1; J: TRBJ2-1; D: -; size: many; DNA: TGCAGCGTTTGGAAGAAGTACAATGAGCAGTTCTTC; CDR3: CSVWKKYNEQFF
V: TRBV12-3/TRBV12-4; J: TRBJ1-1; D: -; size: few; DNA: TGTGCCAGCAGTTTTTCCCGCAGGGGAGAAGCTTTCTTT; CDR3: CASSFSRRGEAFF
V: TRBV5-1; J: TRBJ2-5; D: TRBD1; size: -; DNA: TGCGCCAGCAGCTTGGGGCAGGGGGTCTCCGGGGTACAAGAGACCCAGTACTTC; CDR3: CASSLGQGVSGVQETQYF
V: TRBV6-1; J: TRBJ1-6; D: TRBD1; size: -; DNA: TGTGCCAGCAGTCCCTTGGGACAGGGGATGGGTTCACCCCTCCACTTT; CDR3: CASSPLGQGMGSPLHF
V: TRBV6-1; J: TRBJ1-4; D: -; size: -; DNA: TGTGCCAGCCCCCAAGCCGGGAAAGGGGATGAAAAACTGTTTTTT; CDR3: CASPQAGKGDEKLFF
V: TRBV5-5; J: TRBJ1-1; D: -; size: -; DNA: TGTGCCAGCAGCTTGGGGGGGTCCATGAACACTGAAGCTTTCTTT; CDR3: CASSLGGSMNTEAFF
V: TRBV12-3/TRBV12-4; J: TRBJ2-7; D: TRBD2; size: few; DNA: TGTGCCAGCACCCTTCAGACTAGCGGGGGGACCTCGCCCTACGAGCAGTACTTC; CDR3: CASTLQTSGGTSPYEQYF
V: TRBV20-1; J: TRBJ1-3; D: -; size: few; DNA: TGCAGTGCTAGAAGATTAACAACGGGACTGGTTTTT; CDR3: CSARRLTTGLVF
V: TRBV28; J: TRBJ1-5; D: -; size: -; DNA: TGTGCCAGCAGTTTAATAGGGGCCCTATATAGCAATCAGCCCCAGCATTTT; CDR3: CASSLIGALYSNQPQHF
V: TRBV4-1; J: TRBJ2-4; D: TRBD1; size: -; DNA: TGCGCCAGCAGCCAAGAAAGGGGGCTAGCCAAAAACATTCAGTACTTC; CDR3: CASSQERGLAKNIQYF
V: TRBV10-3; J: TRBJ1-5; D: -; size: few; DNA: TGTGCCATCAGTGAGTCTGGGCGTACAGCTTATAGCAATCAGCCCCAGCATTTT; CDR3: CAISESGRTAYSNQPQHF
V: TRBV5-1; J: TRBJ2-7; D: -; size: -; DNA: TGCGCCAGCAGCTTGGCCTTGAGCAGGGTGTCCTACGAGCAGTACTTC; CDR3: CASSLALSRVSYEQYF
V: TRBV12-3/TRBV12-4; J: TRBJ2-1; D: -; size: many; DNA: TGTGCCAGCAGTTTTGGGGCTAAAAACAATGAGCAGTTCTTC; CDR3: CASSFGAKNNEQFF
V: TRBV29-1; J: TRBJ1-1; D: -; size: few; DNA: TGCAGCGTTGGGTCCCATGAAGCTTTCTTT; CDR3: CSVGSHEAFF
V: TRBV7-2; J: TRBJ2-4; D: -; size: -; DNA: TGTGCCAGCAGCCCCGGCGCCGGGAGATTTCAGTACTTC; CDR3: CASSPGAGRFQYF
V: TRBV12-3/TRBV12-4; J: TRBJ1-5; D: -; size: -; DNA: TGTGCCAGCAAACTAGAGGGAGGCAGGGGCTATCAGCCCCAGCATTTT; CDR3: CASKLEGGRGYQPQHF
V: TRBV2; J: TRBJ1-5; D: TRBD1; size: few; DNA: TGTGCCAGCAGGGACAGGGACAATCAGCCCCAGCATTTT; CDR3: CASRDRDNQPQHF
V: TRBV20-1; J: TRBJ2-3; D: -; size: -; DNA: TGCAGTGCTAGAGATCGGCTAGCAAGCACAGATACGCAGTATTTT; CDR3: CSARDRLASTDTQYF
V: TRBV5-1; J: TRBJ1-5; D: -; size: -; DNA: TGCGCCAGCAGCTCGGAAACAGGGAGTCAGCCCCAGCATTTT; CDR3: CASSSETGSQPQHF
V: TRBV12-3/TRBV12-4; J: TRBJ2-1; D: -; size: few; DNA: TGTGCCAGCAGCCTACCGGGAATTGAGCAGTTCTTC; CDR3: CASSLPGIEQFF
V: TRBV15; J: TRBJ1-3; D: TRBD1; size: -; DNA: TGTGCCACCAGCCGGACAGGGGCGAGGACTGGAAACACCATATATTTT; CDR3: CATSRTGARTGNTIYF
V: TRBV10-3; J: TRBJ1-5; D: -; size: few; DNA: TGTGCCATCAGTGGAGGAGATCAGCCCCAGCATTTT; CDR3: CAISGGDQPQHF
V: TRBV9; J: TRBJ1-6; D: TRBD1; size: -; DNA: TGTGCCAGCAGGGGACAGGGGGAGAATTCACCCCTCCACTTT; CDR3: CASRGQGENSPLHF
V: TRBV5-6; J: TRBJ2-3; D: TRBD2; size: few; DNA: TGTGCCAGCAGCTTGGAAGGGGCTAGCGGAGATACGCAGTATTTT; CDR3: CASSLEGASGDTQYF
V: TRBV28; J: TRBJ1-2; D: -; size: many; DNA: TGTGCCAGCAAAAGCGCTAACTATGGCTACACCTTC; CDR3: CASKSANYGYTF
V: TRBV7-2; J: TRBJ2-6; D: TRBD1; size: -; DNA: TGTGCCAGCAGCTTTAAGGTCCCGGGACAGGGGACTGGGGCCAACGTCCTGACTTTC; CDR3: CASSFKVPGQGTGANVLTF
V: TRBV7-9; J: TRBJ2-2; D: -; size: -; DNA: TGTGCCAGCAGCCTGGGGACACGGAACACCGGGGAGCTGTTTTTT; CDR3: CASSLGTRNTGELFF